A selection of T cell receptor beta chains follows, all from one sample in a study of blood T cell repertoires in COVID-19. Assay: immunoSEQ multiplex PCR; the TCRdb copy retains only in-frame clones and omits some. The data hold roughly 200,000 clones, with almost 90% observed a single time. The sample comprised peripheral blood. These receptors all stem from a young man with active or convalescent COVID-19. CDR3s include the opening cysteine and the closing phenylalanine or tryptophan. The D gene is left open where the match is weak. Only part of the rows carry a size: once, few, many, or a class if the clone is expanded.

abundance: .; j_gene: TRBJ2-1; v_gene: TRBV5-8; d_gene: .; CDR3aa: CASSSGLVYNEQFF; CDR3nt: TGTGCCAGCAGCTCGGGACTGGTCTACAATGAGCAGTTCTTC
abundance: .; j_gene: TRBJ2-1; v_gene: TRBV6-5; d_gene: TRBD2; CDR3aa: CASSMRTSGRAVLFF; CDR3nt: TGTGCCAGCAGTATGAGGACTAGCGGGAGGGCCGTTCTGTTCTTC
abundance: .; j_gene: TRBJ1-2; v_gene: TRBV10-3; d_gene: .; CDR3aa: CAISEDPTGTGYGYTF; CDR3nt: TGTGCCATCAGTGAGGACCCCACAGGGACCGGGTATGGCTACACCTTC
abundance: .; j_gene: TRBJ2-5; v_gene: TRBV27; d_gene: TRBD2; CDR3aa: CASSPPGLAGGPGETQYF; CDR3nt: TGTGCCAGCAGTCCGCCGGGACTAGCGGGAGGGCCAGGAGAGACCCAGTACTTC
abundance: .; j_gene: TRBJ2-3; v_gene: TRBV7-9; d_gene: TRBD1; CDR3aa: CASSPWDRETDTQYF; CDR3nt: TGTGCCAGCAGCCCCTGGGACAGGGAGACAGATACGCAGTATTTT
abundance: once; j_gene: TRBJ2-2; v_gene: TRBV30; d_gene: .; CDR3aa: CAWTRGRTGELFF; CDR3nt: TGTGCCTGGACTAGGGGTCGGACCGGGGAGCTGTTTTTT
abundance: .; j_gene: TRBJ2-7; v_gene: TRBV6-2/TRBV6-3; d_gene: .; CDR3aa: CASSYRLEGSSYEQYF; CDR3nt: TGTGCCAGCAGTTACCGCCTGGAGGGGAGCTCCTACGAGCAGTACTTC
abundance: .; j_gene: TRBJ2-2; v_gene: TRBV4-3; d_gene: .; CDR3aa: CASSQDPQGPGELFF; CDR3nt: TGCGCCAGCAGCCAAGACCCACAGGGACCCGGGGAGCTGTTTTTT
abundance: .; j_gene: TRBJ2-7; v_gene: TRBV7-8; d_gene: .; CDR3aa: CASSSVTGSYEQYF; CDR3nt: TGTGCCAGCAGCTCCGTGACTGGATCCTACGAGCAGTACTTC
abundance: .; j_gene: TRBJ1-4; v_gene: TRBV28; d_gene: .; CDR3aa: CASSQNTPTGPYPAF; CDR3nt: TGTGCCAGCAGCCAGAATACACCGACAGGCCCATACCCCGCTTTT
abundance: .; j_gene: TRBJ1-1; v_gene: TRBV5-4; d_gene: .; CDR3aa: CASRDWGGNTEAFF; CDR3nt: TGTGCCAGCAGGGACTGGGGGGGCAACACTGAAGCTTTCTTT
abundance: .; j_gene: TRBJ2-2; v_gene: TRBV7-3; d_gene: TRBD2; CDR3aa: CASSWGLAGVGNTGELFF; CDR3nt: TGTGCCAGCAGCTGGGGACTAGCGGGAGTGGGGAACACCGGGGAGCTGTTTTTT
abundance: .; j_gene: TRBJ2-5; v_gene: TRBV28; d_gene: TRBD2; CDR3aa: CASSSRTSKETQYF; CDR3nt: TGTGCCAGCAGTTCCCGGACTAGCAAGGAGACCCAGTACTTC
abundance: .; j_gene: TRBJ2-1; v_gene: TRBV15; d_gene: .; CDR3aa: CATSRDRTPGTNEQFF; CDR3nt: TGTGCCACCAGCCGGGACCGAACGCCGGGGACTAATGAGCAGTTCTTC
abundance: .; j_gene: TRBJ2-7; v_gene: TRBV6-5; d_gene: .; CDR3aa: CASGRAGEIYEQYF; CDR3nt: TGTGCCAGCGGTCGGGCAGGGGAGATCTACGAGCAGTACTTC
abundance: few; j_gene: TRBJ2-3; v_gene: TRBV29-1; d_gene: .; CDR3aa: CSRLSGDTQYF; CDR3nt: TGCAGCAGGTTAAGCGGCGATACGCAGTATTTT
abundance: .; j_gene: TRBJ2-7; v_gene: TRBV18; d_gene: TRBD2; CDR3aa: CASSRLAGYEQYF; CDR3nt: TGTGCCAGCTCACGGCTAGCGGGGTACGAGCAGTACTTC
abundance: .; j_gene: TRBJ1-1; v_gene: TRBV28; d_gene: TRBD1; CDR3aa: CASMTPDRVFPEAFF; CDR3nt: TGTGCCAGCATGACCCCCGACAGGGTCTTCCCTGAAGCTTTCTTT
abundance: .; j_gene: TRBJ1-1; v_gene: TRBV10-3; d_gene: .; CDR3aa: CAMSGRGEAFF; CDR3nt: TGTGCCATGAGCGGGAGGGGTGAGGCTTTCTTT
abundance: .; j_gene: TRBJ2-3; v_gene: TRBV24-1; d_gene: TRBD2; CDR3aa: CATSDFRAGGTQYF; CDR3nt: TGTGCCACCAGTGATTTCCGAGCGGGAGGAACGCAGTATTTT
abundance: .; j_gene: TRBJ1-1; v_gene: TRBV18; d_gene: .; CDR3aa: CASSPSTGMIGTFF; CDR3nt: TGTGCCAGCTCACCATCTACGGGAATGATCGGGACTTTCTTT
abundance: few; j_gene: TRBJ1-2; v_gene: TRBV19; d_gene: .; CDR3aa: CASSIGSYSGYTF; CDR3nt: TGTGCCAGTAGTATAGGATCCTACTCGGGCTACACCTTC
abundance: .; j_gene: TRBJ1-1; v_gene: TRBV7-2; d_gene: TRBD1; CDR3aa: CASSSQGAAFF; CDR3nt: TGTGCCAGCAGCTCACAGGGGGCAGCTTTCTTT
abundance: .; j_gene: TRBJ2-5; v_gene: TRBV2; d_gene: .; CDR3aa: CASSYRRQAQETQYF; CDR3nt: TGTGCCAGCAGTTATCGCAGACAGGCACAAGAGACCCAGTACTTC
abundance: .; j_gene: TRBJ2-7; v_gene: TRBV3-1/TRBV3-2; d_gene: .; CDR3aa: CASSSWDGGTYEQYF; CDR3nt: TGTGCCAGCAGCAGTTGGGACGGGGGTACCTACGAGCAGTACTTC
abundance: .; j_gene: TRBJ2-7; v_gene: TRBV27; d_gene: .; CDR3aa: CASSFWGQYF; CDR3nt: TGTGCCAGCAGTTTTTGGGGCCAGTACTTC
abundance: once; j_gene: TRBJ2-1; v_gene: TRBV9; d_gene: TRBD2; CDR3aa: CASSVGLAGGGNEQFF; CDR3nt: TGTGCCAGCAGCGTAGGTCTAGCGGGAGGGGGGAATGAGCAGTTCTTC
abundance: once; j_gene: TRBJ1-1; v_gene: TRBV5-1; d_gene: .; CDR3aa: CASSLVGQSDNTEAFF; CDR3nt: TGCGCCAGCAGCTTGGTCGGACAGTCGGATAACACTGAAGCTTTCTTT
abundance: .; j_gene: TRBJ1-1; v_gene: TRBV7-6; d_gene: TRBD1; CDR3aa: CASSPRWDRDAEAFF; CDR3nt: TGTGCCAGCAGCCCCCGTTGGGACAGGGACGCTGAAGCTTTCTTT
abundance: .; j_gene: TRBJ2-3; v_gene: TRBV30; d_gene: .; CDR3aa: CAWSEGYTDTQYF; CDR3nt: TGTGCCTGGAGCGAGGGTTACACAGATACGCAGTATTTT
abundance: .; j_gene: TRBJ1-4; v_gene: TRBV3-1/TRBV3-2; d_gene: .; CDR3aa: CASSHRQAWGTNEKLFF; CDR3nt: TGTGCCAGCAGCCATAGACAGGCCTGGGGAACTAATGAAAAACTGTTTTTT
abundance: .; j_gene: TRBJ2-7; v_gene: TRBV7-8; d_gene: TRBD1; CDR3aa: CASSHDRAHEQYF; CDR3nt: TGTGCCAGCAGCCACGACAGGGCCCACGAGCAGTACTTC
abundance: .; j_gene: TRBJ1-2; v_gene: TRBV28; d_gene: .; CDR3aa: CASREEGRRGYTF; CDR3nt: TGTGCCAGCAGGGAGGAGGGGCGTCGTGGCTACACCTTC
abundance: .; j_gene: TRBJ2-1; v_gene: TRBV5-6; d_gene: .; CDR3aa: CASRPTGPTLNEQFF; CDR3nt: TGTGCCAGCAGACCGACAGGACCAACTCTCAATGAGCAGTTCTTC
abundance: once; j_gene: TRBJ1-1; v_gene: TRBV28; d_gene: TRBD1; CDR3aa: CASSPPRQGVEAFF; CDR3nt: TGTGCCAGCAGTCCCCCACGACAGGGGGTAGAAGCTTTCTTT
abundance: .; j_gene: TRBJ1-5; v_gene: TRBV9; d_gene: .; CDR3aa: CASSVGGWQPQHF; CDR3nt: TGTGCCAGCAGCGTGGGGGGATGGCAGCCCCAGCATTTT
abundance: .; j_gene: TRBJ2-1; v_gene: TRBV7-3; d_gene: .; CDR3aa: CASSLESYNEQFF; CDR3nt: TGTGCCAGCAGCTTAGAGTCCTACAATGAGCAGTTCTTC
abundance: .; j_gene: TRBJ2-5; v_gene: TRBV27; d_gene: .; CDR3aa: CASSLRTGEETQYF; CDR3nt: TGTGCCAGCAGTTTACGTACAGGAGAAGAGACCCAGTACTTC
abundance: few; j_gene: TRBJ2-5; v_gene: TRBV7-9; d_gene: TRBD2; CDR3aa: CASSLGGSGIETQYF; CDR3nt: TGTGCCAGCAGCTTGGGCGGGAGTGGGATAGAGACCCAGTACTTC
abundance: once; j_gene: TRBJ2-5; v_gene: TRBV5-1; d_gene: TRBD2; CDR3aa: CASSERDPAAETQYF; CDR3nt: TGCGCCAGCAGCGAGCGGGACCCCGCCGCAGAGACCCAGTACTTC
abundance: .; j_gene: TRBJ1-2; v_gene: TRBV19; d_gene: TRBD1; CDR3aa: CASTWTAGGYGYTF; CDR3nt: TGTGCCAGTACCTGGACAGCAGGGGGCTATGGCTACACCTTC
abundance: .; j_gene: TRBJ2-1; v_gene: TRBV7-2; d_gene: TRBD2; CDR3aa: CASSLTSGSGNEQFF; CDR3nt: TGTGCCAGCAGCTTGACTAGCGGGAGTGGCAATGAGCAGTTCTTC
abundance: .; j_gene: TRBJ1-5; v_gene: TRBV30; d_gene: .; CDR3aa: CAWSSGNNQPQHF; CDR3nt: TGTGCCTGGAGTTCAGGGAACAATCAGCCCCAGCATTTT
abundance: .; j_gene: TRBJ2-2; v_gene: TRBV28; d_gene: TRBD2; CDR3aa: CASSLLGTSGLGGELFF; CDR3nt: TGTGCCAGCAGTTTACTGGGGACTAGCGGGCTGGGCGGGGAGCTGTTTTTT
abundance: .; j_gene: TRBJ2-7; v_gene: TRBV11-2; d_gene: .; CDR3aa: CASSQSGVAYEQYF; CDR3nt: TGTGCCAGCAGTCAATCGGGAGTCGCCTACGAGCAGTACTTC
abundance: .; j_gene: TRBJ2-1; v_gene: TRBV3-1/TRBV3-2; d_gene: .; CDR3aa: CASSQFDTKDDEQFF; CDR3nt: TGTGCCAGCAGCCAATTCGACACCAAAGACGATGAGCAGTTCTTC
abundance: .; j_gene: TRBJ2-3; v_gene: TRBV5-4; d_gene: TRBD2; CDR3aa: CASSDGRLAGGDTQYF; CDR3nt: TGTGCCAGCAGCGATGGCCGGCTAGCGGGTGGGGATACGCAGTATTTT
abundance: once; j_gene: TRBJ2-7; v_gene: TRBV4-2; d_gene: TRBD2; CDR3aa: CASSQVQTSGSYEQYF; CDR3nt: TGTGCCAGCAGCCAAGTTCAGACTAGCGGCTCCTACGAGCAGTACTTC
abundance: .; j_gene: TRBJ2-2; v_gene: TRBV9; d_gene: TRBD2; CDR3aa: CASSVGGAGGGTGELFF; CDR3nt: TGTGCCAGCAGCGTAGGAGGTGCGGGAGGGGGCACCGGGGAGCTGTTTTTT
abundance: .; j_gene: TRBJ2-2; v_gene: TRBV5-6; d_gene: .; CDR3aa: CASSPRVGTGELFF; CDR3nt: TGTGCCAGCAGCCCCAGGGTCGGCACCGGGGAGCTGTTTTTT
abundance: .; j_gene: TRBJ2-3; v_gene: TRBV18; d_gene: TRBD2; CDR3aa: CASSPPGLAGGTDTQYF; CDR3nt: TGTGCCAGCTCACCACCCGGACTAGCGGGAGGAACAGATACGCAGTATTTT
abundance: .; j_gene: TRBJ1-2; v_gene: TRBV6-5; d_gene: .; CDR3aa: CASSYSQGYGYTF; CDR3nt: TGTGCCAGCAGTTACTCACAGGGCTATGGCTACACCTTC
abundance: once; j_gene: TRBJ2-3; v_gene: TRBV4-1; d_gene: TRBD2; CDR3aa: CASRGLAGGTDTQYF; CDR3nt: TGCGCCAGCAGGGGACTAGCGGGAGGGACAGATACGCAGTATTTT
abundance: .; j_gene: TRBJ2-7; v_gene: TRBV7-8; d_gene: .; CDR3aa: CASSPSLRLAYEQYF; CDR3nt: TGTGCCAGCAGCCCATCTCTCCGACTAGCCTACGAGCAGTACTTC
abundance: .; j_gene: TRBJ2-1; v_gene: TRBV6-5; d_gene: TRBD2; CDR3aa: CASRSGGGNEQFF; CDR3nt: TGTGCCAGCAGATCGGGAGGTGGGAATGAGCAGTTCTTC
abundance: .; j_gene: TRBJ1-1; v_gene: TRBV2; d_gene: .; CDR3aa: CASSGYVLGAKLYTEAFF; CDR3nt: TGTGCCAGCAGTGGATACGTGTTAGGGGCGAAACTTTACACTGAAGCTTTCTTT
abundance: .; j_gene: TRBJ1-5; v_gene: TRBV15; d_gene: .; CDR3aa: CATSRGDNQPQHF; CDR3nt: TGTGCCACCAGCAGGGGAGATAATCAGCCCCAGCATTTT
abundance: .; j_gene: TRBJ2-7; v_gene: TRBV2; d_gene: .; CDR3aa: CASTLSGGPYEQYF; CDR3nt: TGTGCCAGCACCCTTTCCGGGGGGCCCTACGAGCAGTACTTC
abundance: .; j_gene: TRBJ2-7; v_gene: TRBV6-2/TRBV6-3; d_gene: .; CDR3aa: CASSYSEAEQYF; CDR3nt: TGTGCCAGCAGTTACTCGGAGGCCGAGCAGTACTTC
abundance: .; j_gene: TRBJ2-1; v_gene: TRBV28; d_gene: TRBD1; CDR3aa: CASSGTGQGYNEQFF; CDR3nt: TGTGCCAGCAGTGGCACCGGACAGGGGTACAATGAGCAGTTCTTC